These 15 T cell receptor beta chains originate from one sample sequenced in a study of metastatic and nonmetastatic thyroid tumors. TCRdb reanalyzed the PCR reads with MiXCR. The sample includes about 8,400 clones, roughly 31% seen only once; the top ten take less than 20%. Prior to thyroid surgery, none of the patients had received any treatment. Sequenced material: tumor tissue. Receptors were obtained from a female donor with papillary thyroid cancer or a benign thyroid nodule (not recorded which). Some clones in this sample may be carry-over from other donors' samples.

This clone was counted a few times. V is TRBV27 and J is TRBJ2-1; D is perhaps TRBD2 (6 bases). Germline CDR1 MNHEY, CDR2 SMNVEV (reference sequence). The CDR3 is 15 amino acids. Trimming stripped 4 bases from V and 10 bases from J, with 20 bases between. Here the CDR3 DNA reads TGTGCCAGCAGTTCGCTAGAGGTGGGGGGTAGGGAGCAGTTCTTC. Translating gives CASSSLEVGGREQFF.

V and J are TRBV5-1 and TRBJ1-1; a weak D match, TRBD1 (6 bases). This CDR3 spans 14 amino acids. Trimming stripped 4 bases from V and 1 base from J, with 11 bases between. Germline assignment: CDR1 SGHRS and CDR2 YFSETQ. CDR3 sequence: CASSPEGGNTEAFF. The CDR3, as DNA: TGCGCCAGCAGCCCGGAGGGGGGGAACACTGAAGCTTTCTTT.

This clone was counted a few times. The chain joins TRBV19 to TRBJ2-7; 10 positions agree with TRBD1. The junction had 6 bases not matched to a gene; V was cut back by 10 bases and J by 3 bases. Germline CDR1 and CDR2: LNHDA and SQIVND (reference sequence). The CDR3 length is 13 residues. CDR3 in amino acids: CATSGQGLYEQYF. The CDR3 bases are TGTGCCACCTCGGGACAGGGGCTCTACGAGCAGTACTTC. Complete variable domain (other parts from reference TRBV19 and TRBJ2-7): DGGITQSPKYLFRKEGQNVTLSCEQNLNHDAMYWYRQDPGQGLRLIYYSQIVNDFQKGDIAEGYSVSREKKESFPLTVTSAQKNPTAFYLCATSGQGLYEQYFGPGTRLTVT.

The chain joins TRBV12-3 or TRBV12-4 to TRBJ2-5, with D perhaps being TRBD1 or TRBD2 (5 bases each). Trimming took 6 bases from V and 4 from J, leaving 12 bases between them. This CDR3 has 13 amino acids. The CDR3 coding sequence is TGTGCCAGCAGCCGGGACGGGGTAGAGACCCAGTACTTC. This encodes CASSRDGVETQYF.

The chain combines TRBV5-1 with TRBJ1-2; D is undetermined. V lost 6 bases to trimming and J lost 2 bases, with 8 bases between them. The CDR3 has 12 amino acids. Germline V gives CDR1 SGHRS, CDR2 YFSETQ. In DNA form, the CDR3 reads TGCGCCAGCACTTCAGCGAACTATGGCTACACCTTC. Translating gives CASTSANYGYTF. Looking up the rest from reference TRBV5-1 and TRBJ1-2 gives the full variable domain: KAGVTQTPRYLIKTRGQQVTLSCSPISGHRSVSWYQQTPGQGLQFLFEYFSETQRNKGNFPGRFSGRQFSNSRSEMNVSTLELGDSALYLCASTSANYGYTFGSGTRLTVV.

This chain joins TRBV19 and TRBJ2-2; D call uncertain. Trimming took off 7 bases at V and 9 bases at J, with 18 bases between the two ends. The V gene's germline CDR1 is LNHDA and CDR2 SQIVND (reference sequence). There are 14 residues in the CDR3. The CDR3 region is CASMAGLGIRELFF. Here the CDR3 DNA reads TGTGCCAGTATGGCAGGCCTAGGGATCAGGGAGCTGTTTTTT.

The chain couples TRBV12-3 or TRBV12-4 to TRBJ1-2, with 9 bases that match TRBD1. The trim removed 6 bases at V and 6 bases at J, leaving 8 bases unmatched. The CDR3 loop spans 14 amino acids. Here the CDR3 reads CASSNGQGSNGYTF. DNA for the CDR3: TGTGCCAGCAGCAACGGACAGGGGTCGAATGGCTACACCTTC.

This clone showed up just a few times. The CDR3 DNA reads as TGTGCCACCAGACAGTTGGGGACAGATACGCAGTATTTT. This gives the protein CATRQLGTDTQYF. The gene calls are TRBV6-1 and TRBJ2-3; tentative D call: TRBD1 (5 bases). CDR3 size: 13 residues. Per germline, CDR1 MNHNS and CDR2 SASEGT. V was cut by 10 bases and J by 3 bases, with 14 bases left in between.

This clone has a single count. The chain couples TRBV7-6 to TRBJ1-6; D is ambiguous. V was pared by 1 base and J by 7 bases, with 14 bases between. Germline CDR1 reads SGHVS; CDR2 reads FNYEAQ. The CDR3 is 16 amino acids. The CDR3 is CASSLVSDGGNSPLHF. CDR3 nucleotide sequence: TGTGCCAGCAGCTTAGTATCGGACGGAGGAAATTCACCCCTCCACTTT.

This rearrangement joins TRBV15 to TRBJ1-2, with unresolved D. The germline CDR1 and CDR2 sequences are LNHNV and YYDKDF (reference sequence). The CDR3 runs to 13 residues. V shed 3 bases and J shed 4 bases, with 9 bases lying between them. The CDR3 bases are TGTGCCACCAGCAGGGACGGCTTCTATGGCTACACCTTC. As protein: CATSRDGFYGYTF.

This chain links TRBV20-1 with TRBJ1-1, with TRBD1 matching over 8 bases. This CDR3 contains 14 residues. Trimming took 3 bases from V and 3 from J; bases not matched to a gene: 6. The germline V gene has CDR1 DFQATT and CDR2 SNEGSKA (reference sequence). CDR3 sequence reads: CSARTGEKDTEAFF. CDR3 coding DNA: TGCAGTGCTAGGACAGGGGAAAAGGACACTGAAGCTTTCTTT.

By sample fraction, this clone is medium-sized. The J gene is TRBJ2-5, the V gene TRBV6-1, with D tentatively TRBD2 (6 bases). The CDR3 consists of 15 residues. CDR1 and CDR2 (germline): MNHNS, SASEGT. Trimming took 7 bases from V and 2 from J, leaving 17 bases between them. CDR3 coding DNA: TGTGCCAGCACCCAGCTTCTAGCGCTGCAAGAGACCCAGTACTTC. Translating it yields CASTQLLALQETQYF.

In this sample, this clone is medium-sized. J is TRBJ2-1 and V is TRBV5-1; 12 bases line up with TRBD2. From germline, CDR1 is SGHRS and CDR2 YFSETQ. CDR3 length: 14 amino acids. V lost 7 bases to trimming and J lost 6 bases; unmatched junction nucleotides: 5. This CDR3 reads CASRPTSGSNEQFF. The CDR3 DNA reads TGCGCCAGCCGCCCGACTAGCGGGAGCAATGAGCAGTTCTTC.

The chain uses TRBV7-9 and TRBJ1-2, with unresolved D. With 4 bases removed from V and 10 bases from J, the gap between germline ends came to 10 bases. The CDR3 covers 11 residues. Germline assignment: CDR1 SEHNR and CDR2 FQNEAQ (reference sequence). This chain's CDR3 is CASSSNIVYTF. DNA of the CDR3: TGTGCCAGCAGCTCTAACATAGTCTACACCTTC.

This clone was detected only a few times. V is TRBV6-1 and J is TRBJ2-1; no definite D call. Germline lookup yields CDR1 MNHNS and CDR2 SASEGT. Trimming pared 7 bases from V and 7 bases from J, leaving 17 bases between. CDR3 length: 14 residues. The CDR3 loop reads CASTPSGRLNEQFF. DNA of the CDR3: TGTGCCAGCACCCCGTCGGGCAGATTAAATGAGCAGTTCTTC.